This TCR beta chain derives from a study of blood T cells in healthy people across ages (dated by TCRdb to the mid-2010s). Regarding the research as a whole: Template switching captured roughly one uniquely barcoded TCR beta cDNA molecule per two T cells in model experiments. The study measured age-related changes in TCR beta repertoire diversity using deep sequencing normalized with unique cDNA molecular identifiers. The donors were divided into four age groups: young (average around 15 years), middle-aged (approximately 42), aged (approximately 59) and long-lived (about 84). To avoid experimental bias, donors of different ages were spread randomly across the sequencing lanes. The study analyzed two additional independent replicas of 1 million unique cDNA reads from the same blood draw for two donors, one aged 18 to 30 and one aged 80 or older.

This clonotype was seen a handful of times. It has no known antigen specificity. No base qualities exist here, and no much larger clone lies one base off it. The investigation overall reported the following: There was a strong correlation between observed TCR beta diversity and the percentage of naive T cells measured by flow cytometry. Because the CMV infection status of the donors was unknown, age-related changes in expanded clonotypes may potentially have been confounded. Compared with the aged group, the long-lived group had more naive CD4+ T cells, fewer expanded clones and increased TCR diversity, a pattern suggesting age selection. Because profiling used bulk unsorted PBMCs, naive and antigen-experienced compartments could not be compared conclusively. Estimates of total diversity from one million sequenced T cells were regarded as lower bounds and underestimates. Observed TCR beta diversity per million T cells fell roughly linearly with age, and a significant reduction was already apparent by age around 40.

CDR1 and CDR2 (DFQATT, SNEGSKA) derive from the germline V gene (reference sequence). The CDR3 spans 14 residues, from the cysteine through the phenylalanine. Kept here is only the CDR3 DNA, which spans 42 bases and is read in frame from base 1. V is shortened by 5 bases, J by 0 bases, and the region joining them spans 14 bases. The donors were about 40 Caucasian individuals from Russia, aged 6 to 90 years, who were systemically healthy. Roughly 11 milliliters of peripheral blood were drawn from each donor into EDTA-treated Vacutainer tubes. PBMCs were isolated by Ficoll-Paque density-gradient centrifugation, with at least 7 million obtained per sample. Trizol reagent was used to extract total RNA from the PBMCs, yielding at least 5.5 micrograms per sample. Naive CD45RAhigh/CD27high T cell percentages were measured by flow cytometry on a PBMC aliquot from every donor. Libraries were built with 5' RACE. These reads were obtained on an Illumina HiSeq 2500. The second PCR ran for roughly 7 to 12 cycles and used a J-beta primer mix along with a sample-barcoded 5' primer. A template-switch 5' adaptor carrying 12 random nucleotides introduced a unique molecular identifier onto each TCR beta cDNA molecule. Each sample yielded at least 2.5 million CDR3-containing paired-end reads. The Mint cDNA synthesis kit, primed by a TRBC-specific oligonucleotide, was used to synthesize first-strand cDNA from all RNA. Following uracil-DNA glycosylase treatment, a first 18-cycle PCR with universal primers M1SS and BC2_uni_R was performed on all cDNA. On the authors' methods: For normalization, 1 million high-quality reads were randomly selected from each sample, with every read carrying a distinct molecular identifier. Reads sharing molecular identifiers were discarded rather than binned into consensus sequences. MiTCR, set to a Q25 quality threshold and the strictest error-elimination algorithm, was used for CDR3 identification, clonotype clustering and error correction. A nonparametric unseen species model with Euler transformation was used to estimate a lower bound on total TCR beta diversity. In TCRdb, the public reads were trimmed at Q25 with fastp and aligned with MiXCR, with productive beta chains retained. Every CDR3 protein is listed once, alongside the most common genes and DNA of its rows. For this entry, the V and J calls and clone size follow TCRdb and not the study's own pipeline. Within this sample are around 990,000 distinct CDR3 sequences, with 30% to 40% of them counted one time only. Over 10% of the sample is taken by the ten largest.

Material for sequencing was blood. Rearrangement joined TRBV20-1 to TRBJ2-7; D gene: possibly TRBD1, on 6 matching bases. This sequence was found in a man aged 18 to 29 in good health. The DNA sequence is TGCAGTGCTGTAGACAGGAAAAACTCCTACGAGCAGTACTTC. Its protein reads: CSAVDRKNSYEQYF.